The sample holds a few counts of the clone carrying this T cell receptor (beta chain). No antigen is known for it. Next came a second PCR, run for about 7 to 11 cycles, which used a sample-barcoded 5' primer along with a J-beta primer mix. In TCRdb, the 5' RACE reads were re-called with MiXCR into one record per CDR3 protein. The sample lists roughly 1.6 million distinct CDR3 sequences, roughly 32% occurring once. This sample is part of a study of blood T cells in healthy people across ages. On the study more broadly: Template switching captured about one barcoded beta molecule per two T cells.

Samples had at least 6.5 million PBMCs isolated from them. Overall study results and limits: Diversity was higher, and naive CD4+ cells more numerous, in long-lived donors than in aged donors. TCR beta diversity correlated strongly with naive T cell percentage.

The sequencing sample was made of blood. The clonotype was recovered from a woman aged 30 to 39 in good health.

The CDR3 DNA reads TGCAGCGTCCTCGACAGGGCCACTGAAGCTTTCTTT. Encoded protein: CSVLDRATEAFF. The chain links TRBV29-1 to TRBJ1-1; TRBD1 matches at 7 bases. Looked up from germline, CDR1 is SQVTM and CDR2 is ANQGSEA. Trimming cost V 6 bases and J 4 bases; bases outside gene matches: 5. There are 12 residues in the CDR3.